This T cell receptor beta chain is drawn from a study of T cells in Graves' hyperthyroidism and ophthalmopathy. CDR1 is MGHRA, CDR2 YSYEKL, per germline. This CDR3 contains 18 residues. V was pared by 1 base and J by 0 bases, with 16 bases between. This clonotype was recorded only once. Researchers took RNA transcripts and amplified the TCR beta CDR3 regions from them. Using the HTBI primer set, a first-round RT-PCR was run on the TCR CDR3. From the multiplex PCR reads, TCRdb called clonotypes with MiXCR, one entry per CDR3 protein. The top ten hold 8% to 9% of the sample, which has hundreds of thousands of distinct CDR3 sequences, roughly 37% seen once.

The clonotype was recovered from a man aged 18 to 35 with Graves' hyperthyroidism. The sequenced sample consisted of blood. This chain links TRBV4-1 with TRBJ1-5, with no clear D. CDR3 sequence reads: CASSQVVVAAYSNQPQHF. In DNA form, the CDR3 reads TGCGCCAGCAGCCAAGTAGTCGTGGCAGCTTATAGCAATCAGCCCCAGCATTTT.